A single sample is the source of the 30 T cell receptor beta chains below, sequenced in a study of regulatory T cells in long-lasting Graves disease. The time point is: newly diagnosed GD, antithyroid drugs for less than 3 months. Extracted RNA from PBMCs served as the source of the TCR library. iRepertoire HTBI primers and Arm-PCR of CDR3 regions built TCR beta libraries. TCRdb analysed the multiplex PCR reads with MiXCR anew, one entry per CDR3 protein. Of more than 450,000 distinct CDR3 sequences listed, more than 10% are singletons. Separately, the same data were catalogued under a study of T cells in Graves' hyperthyroidism and ophthalmopathy.

Sequenced material: peripheral blood mononuclear cells (PBMCs), taken at new diagnosis, from a patient treated with antithyroid drugs. The receptors here all came from a woman under 40 with Graves disease.

This clonotype has ten or more counts. This sequence joins TRBV20-1 and TRBJ1-4, with a possible D match to TRBD1 (6 bases). V lost 0 bases to trimming and J lost 6 bases, with 14 bases between them. The CDR3 consists of 15 residues. Germline V gene data show CDR1 as DFQATT and CDR2 as SNEGSKA (reference sequence). The CDR3 loop reads CSARDLAQGYEKLFF. The CDR3 DNA reads as TGCAGTGCTAGAGATCTTGCACAGGGCTATGAAAAACTGTTTTTT.

This clonotype was observed at least ten times. This chain links TRBV13 with TRBJ2-1; D remains unclear. The germline CDR1 and CDR2 sequences are PRHDT and FYEKMQ (reference sequence). The CDR3 has 16 amino acids. The ends were cut back, 1 base at V and 5 bases at J, with 15 bases in the middle. The CDR3 DNA sequence: TGTGCCAGCAGCTTAGACCGTCTTCAACCTAACAATGAGCAGTTCTTC. Translation gives CASSLDRLQPNNEQFF.

This clonotype appeared many times. V gene TRBV29-1 combines with J gene TRBJ1-1; 7 positions match TRBD1. Germline CDR1 and CDR2: SQVTM and ANQGSEA. J gave up 5 bases and V 3 bases, and 12 bases lay outside the gene matches. The length of the CDR3 is 15 residues. The CDR3 region is CSVDRQGGGLTEAFF. The CDR3, as DNA: TGCAGCGTTGACCGGCAGGGAGGGGGCTTAACTGAAGCTTTCTTT.

Many counts were recorded for this clonotype. The V and J genes are TRBV2 and TRBJ1-1, with D hard to call. V lost 3 bases and J 0 bases, leaving 11 bases between the germline ends. This CDR3 has 15 amino acids. CDR1 is SNHLY and CDR2 is FYNNEI in the germline V gene. This chain's CDR3 is CASSEGALLNTEAFF. The CDR3, as DNA: TGTGCCAGCAGTGAGGGAGCATTACTGAACACTGAAGCTTTCTTT.

This clonotype was observed a handful of times. The chain has TRBV5-1 and TRBJ2-1; D ambiguous. V lost 4 bases to trimming and J lost 6 bases, with 20 bases between them. The CDR3 is made up of 16 amino acids. Germline V gene sequence: CDR1 SGHRS, CDR2 YFSETQ. The CDR3 nucleotides are TGCGCCAGCAGCCTAGGAGAAAAGATTATCACCAATGAGCAGTTCTTC. As protein: CASSLGEKIITNEQFF.

The chain links TRBV5-1 to TRBJ2-2; D uncertain. In germline, CDR1 is SGHRS, CDR2 YFSETQ. With 5 bases removed from V and 3 bases from J, the gap between germline ends came to 5 bases. This CDR3 spans 12 amino acids. CDR3 nucleotide sequence: TGCGCCAGCAGGTTCGACACCGGGGAGCTGTTTTTT. Translation: CASRFDTGELFF.

This clonotype was recorded at least ten times. The rearrangement uses TRBV30 and TRBJ1-2, with TRBD1 matching 8 bases. Germline loops: CDR1 GTSNPN, CDR2 SVGIG (reference sequence). The CDR3 loop spans 11 amino acids. V shed 6 bases, J shed 9 bases, and the junction held 6 bases outside the gene matches. The CDR3: CACGTGGRYTF. CDR3 DNA sequence: TGTGCCTGTGGAACAGGGGGTCGCTACACCTTC.

The chain recombines TRBV5-1 with TRBJ2-7; TRBD1 aligns across 8 bases. The CDR3 spans 14 residues. With V trimmed by 5 bases and J by 6 bases, 10 bases remained unmatched. From germline, CDR1 is SGHRS and CDR2 YFSETQ. The CDR3 protein is CASSSGTGSGEQYF. The CDR3 bases are TGCGCCAGCAGTTCCGGGACAGGCTCCGGCGAGCAGTACTTC.

J is TRBJ1-3 and V is TRBV15; no reliable D call. V shed 0 bases and J shed 0 bases, with 6 bases lying between them. Germline CDR1 and CDR2: LNHNV and YYDKDF (reference sequence). This CDR3 is 15 amino acids long. In DNA, the CDR3 is TGTGCCACCAGCAGAGACCGGTACTCTGGAAACACCATATATTTT. Amino acid sequence: CATSRDRYSGNTIYF.

This clonotype was counted many times. This chain joins TRBV12-3 or TRBV12-4 and TRBJ1-1; possible D gene TRBD1, 5 bases. This CDR3 is built from 14 residues. V was cut by 9 bases and J by 7 bases, with 21 bases left in between. CDR3 nucleotide sequence: TGTGCCAGTCGCCGTGGGGCGTATTCGGGTGAAGCTTTCTTT. As protein: CASRRGAYSGEAFF.

This clonotype was seen more than once but under ten times. This chain joins TRBV7-3 and TRBJ2-1, with 9 positions matching TRBD2. The CDR3 runs to 16 residues. The junction had 7 bases not matched to a gene; V was cut back by 5 bases and J by 2 bases. Germline V gene sequence: CDR1 SGHTA, CDR2 FQGTGA. As DNA, the CDR3 is TGTGCCAGCAGCCCTGGCGGCGGGAGGGCCTACAATGAGCAGTTCTTC. As protein: CASSPGGGRAYNEQFF. The variable domain in full, completed from reference TRBV7-3 and TRBJ2-1, reads GAGVSQTPSNKVTEKGKYVELRCDPISGHTALYWYRQSLGQGPEFLIYFQGTGAADDSGLPNDRFFAVRPEGSVSTLKIQRTERGDSAVYLCASSPGGGRAYNEQFFGPGTRLTVL.

This clonotype was detected many times. The chain joins TRBV7-2 to TRBJ1-2; D unresolved. The CDR3 totals 14 residues. Germline V CDR1 and CDR2: SGHTA, FQGNSA. Trimming pared 3 bases from V and 2 bases from J, leaving 10 bases between. CDR3: CASSLYRLNYGYTF. CDR3 bases: TGTGCCAGCAGCTTGTACAGACTGAACTATGGCTACACCTTC.

This clonotype appeared many times. The chain employs TRBV20-1 and TRBJ2-3, with 16 bases aligning to TRBD2. After removal of 5 bases from V and 2 bases from J, the junction contained 4 bases not matched to a gene. The CDR3 is made up of 16 amino acids. Germline CDR1 is DFQATT and CDR2 is SNEGSKA (reference sequence). This chain's CDR3 is CSASGTSGRDTDTQYF. The CDR3 DNA reads TGCAGTGCTTCCGGGACTAGCGGGAGGGACACAGATACGCAGTATTTT.

This clonotype was seen at least ten times. CDR3 nucleotide sequence: TGTGCCAGCTTGGGACTCCTTCTACGAAACTACGAGCAGTACTTC. Translating it yields CASLGLLLRNYEQYF. This chain connects TRBV11-2 to TRBJ2-7; TRBD2 might be the D (6 bases). The CDR3 has 15 residues. V was pared by 8 bases and J by 3 bases, with 20 bases between. The germline V gene encodes CDR1 SGHAT and CDR2 FQNNGV.

This clonotype was observed a few times. The chain carries TRBV6-5 and TRBJ1-2; D unresolved. This CDR3 contains 13 residues. Germline CDR1 and CDR2: MNHEY and SVGAGI. V lost 0 bases and J 4 bases, leaving 6 bases between the germline ends. The CDR3 sequence is CASSYSTTYGYTF. The DNA of the CDR3 is TGTGCCAGCAGTTACTCCACAACCTATGGCTACACCTTC.

Many counts were recorded for this clonotype. The chain employs TRBV2 and TRBJ1-5; 12 bases map to TRBD1. CDR1 and CDR2 from the germline V gene are SNHLY and FYNNEI. J was trimmed by 2 bases and V by 5 bases; bases with no gene match: 13. The CDR3 totals 19 residues. CDR3 DNA sequence: TGTGCCAGCAGTTCCTTCACCGGGACAGGGGGCTCGGGCAATCAGCCCCAGCATTTT. Translating it yields CASSSFTGTGGSGNQPQHF.

The chain combines TRBV9 with TRBJ1-1, with 7 bases aligning to TRBD1. The V segment lost 0 bases and the J segment 3 bases; nucleotides outside the gene matches: 5. Looked up from germline, CDR1 is SGDLS and CDR2 is YYNGEE. This CDR3 spans 15 amino acids. The chain's CDR3 is CASSVESRGDTEAFF. For the CDR3, the DNA is TGTGCCAGCAGCGTAGAGAGCAGGGGGGACACTGAAGCTTTCTTT.

The V call is TRBV14, the J call TRBJ1-1; maybe TRBD1 (5 bases). Trimming removed 0 bases at V and 2 bases at J, with 13 bases between. The CDR3 covers 16 residues. CDR1 is SGHDN and CDR2 is FVKESK in the germline V gene. DNA for the CDR3: TGTGCCAGCAGCCAAGATTGGGGGGGTATCAACACTGAAGCTTTCTTT. Amino acid sequence: CASSQDWGGINTEAFF.

This clonotype was observed a few times. The rearrangement links TRBV9 to TRBJ1-1; TRBD1 matches at 7 bases. This CDR3 has 14 amino acids. Germline assignment: CDR1 SGDLS and CDR2 YYNGEE. V dropped 7 bases and J dropped 6; count of bases not matched to a gene: 12. As DNA, the CDR3 is TGTGCCAGCGGCGGCGGGACAGTTAAACCTGAAGCTTTCTTT. Its translation is CASGGGTVKPEAFF.

The chain carries TRBV27 and TRBJ2-1; 7 nucleotides agree with TRBD2. Germline lookup yields CDR1 MNHEY and CDR2 SMNVEV (reference sequence). With 6 bases clipped from V and 7 bases from J, the junction kept 6 bases outside the gene matches. CDR3 length: 13 residues. This chain's CDR3 is CASSRRTSNEQFF. CDR3 sequence (DNA): TGTGCCAGCAGCCGTAGGACTAGTAATGAGCAGTTCTTC.

This clonotype appeared many times. The chain has TRBV29-1 and TRBJ2-2; 8 bases line up with TRBD1. CDR3 length: 14 residues. Trimming removed 6 bases from V and 7 bases from J; junction bases left unmatched: 10. Germline-derived CDR1 and CDR2 are SQVTM and ANQGSEA. The CDR3 sequence: CSVGQAGGGGELFF. Here the CDR3 DNA reads TGCAGCGTGGGACAGGCTGGGGGTGGCGGGGAGCTGTTTTTT.

As regards this clonotype: A much larger clone is a single base away; this may be a read error. The rearrangement uses TRBV7-6 and TRBJ2-1; D is ambiguous. The V end lost 5 bases, the J end lost 10 bases, and 18 bases lay between the germline ends. Germline values: CDR1 SGHVS, CDR2 FNYEAQ. CDR3 size: 14 residues. The CDR3 sequence: CASSQDGGVYEQFF. The CDR3 bases are TGTGCCAGCAGCCAAGATGGTGGGGTCTACGAGCAGTTCTTC.

This clonotype showed up many times. This chain links TRBV7-2 with TRBJ1-5; D perhaps matches TRBD1 (6 bases). This CDR3 contains 14 residues. V lost 3 bases to trimming and J lost 3 bases, with 9 bases between them. Per germline, CDR1 SGHTA and CDR2 FQGNSA. In DNA form, the CDR3 reads TGTGCCAGCAGCTTTGGACAGATCAATCAGCCCCAGCATTTT. Protein: CASSFGQINQPQHF.

This clonotype was seen at least ten times. One end of the junction varies from germline; a read error may be responsible. The chain couples TRBV7-2 to TRBJ1-3, with TRBD1 as a possible D gene (5 bases). This CDR3 region has 17 residues. Germline V gene lookup returns CDR1 SGHTA and CDR2 FQGNSA. The CDR3 loop reads CASSLGVTAAIGNTIYF. The CDR3 coding sequence is TGTGCCAGCAGTTTAGGAGTGACAGCAGCCATCGGAAACACCATATATTTT.

There are many counts of this clonotype. The CDR3, as DNA: TGTGCCAGCAGTGACCAGGGGCGAGGGGGCAATCAGCCCCAGCATTTT. As protein: CASSDQGRGGNQPQHF. V usage is TRBV6-1 and J usage is TRBJ1-5, with D perhaps TRBD1 (6 bases). The CDR3 sequence is 16 residues long. In germline, CDR1 is MNHNS, CDR2 SASEGT. Trimming removed 3 bases from V and 2 bases from J, with 14 bases in between.

The sample holds many counts of this clonotype. The rearrangement uses TRBV9 and TRBJ2-1; 10 bases are shared with TRBD2. This CDR3 region has 15 residues. J gave up 12 bases and V 4 bases, and 13 bases lay outside the gene matches. Germline V CDR1 and CDR2: SGDLS, YYNGEE. CDR3 nucleotides: TGTGCCAGCAGCCCGGAGGGGCTAGCGGGAGTTCGGCAGTTCTTC. This sequence encodes CASSPEGLAGVRQFF.

This clonotype has ten or more counts. The chain carries TRBV7-2 and TRBJ2-3; D is uncertain. Deletions cut 5 bases from V and 4 bases from J, with 16 bases between. CDR3 length: 15 amino acids. Germline lookup yields CDR1 SGHTA and CDR2 FQGNSA. CDR3 nucleotide sequence: TGTGCCAGCAGCCCACGAAGGTCTCTCTCAGATACGCAGTATTTT. The encoded protein is CASSPRRSLSDTQYF.

This clonotype appeared many times. The V and J genes are TRBV12-3 or TRBV12-4 and TRBJ2-7; 7 positions match TRBD2. CDR3 length: 14 residues. Losses at the gene ends were 3 bases for V and 2 bases for J; bases not matched to a gene: 4. The CDR3 loop is CASSLASGPYEQYF. As DNA, the CDR3 is TGTGCCAGCAGTTTGGCTAGCGGTCCCTACGAGCAGTACTTC.

This clonotype came up many times. The chain combines TRBV2 with TRBJ1-2; D is possibly TRBD1 (6 bases). The CDR3 is made up of 13 amino acids. From germline, CDR1 is SNHLY and CDR2 FYNNEI. The V and J ends lost 9 bases and 6 bases respectively, with 17 bases between them. The CDR3 protein is CASPPGAGDGYTF. As DNA, the CDR3 is TGTGCCAGTCCACCGGGGGCTGGGGATGGCTACACCTTC.

The chain joins TRBV19 to TRBJ2-7; 7 bases line up with TRBD2. The V gene's germline CDR1 is LNHDA and CDR2 SQIVND (reference sequence). V lost 3 bases and J lost 0; bases outside the gene matches: 5. The CDR3 spans 15 residues. DNA for the CDR3: TGTGCCAGTAGTATTACTAGCGCGAGCTCCTACGAGCAGTACTTC. This sequence encodes CASSITSASSYEQYF.